This paragraph reports one T cell receptor beta chain. The junction does not match germline at one end; this may be a read error. TCRdb's copy holds only in-frame clones and misses some; the assay was immunoSEQ multiplex PCR. Of over 150,000 clones listed, 70% to 90% are singletons. The sample belongs to a study of blood T cell repertoires in COVID-19. The CDR3 extends over 14 amino acids. Germline V gene lookup returns CDR1 KGHSH and CDR2 LQKENI. During active infection, Seattle patients enrolled and were then monitored through disease. The TCR sequence derives from a man older than 75 with COVID-19, enrolled during active disease. Sequencing used peripheral blood. The chain recombines TRBV18 with TRBJ1-3, with a tentative D call TRBD1 (5 bases). The CDR3 region has the DNA TGTGCCAGCCCACCGCAGGGTCAAGGAAACACCATATATTTT. This sequence encodes CASPPQGQGNTIYF.